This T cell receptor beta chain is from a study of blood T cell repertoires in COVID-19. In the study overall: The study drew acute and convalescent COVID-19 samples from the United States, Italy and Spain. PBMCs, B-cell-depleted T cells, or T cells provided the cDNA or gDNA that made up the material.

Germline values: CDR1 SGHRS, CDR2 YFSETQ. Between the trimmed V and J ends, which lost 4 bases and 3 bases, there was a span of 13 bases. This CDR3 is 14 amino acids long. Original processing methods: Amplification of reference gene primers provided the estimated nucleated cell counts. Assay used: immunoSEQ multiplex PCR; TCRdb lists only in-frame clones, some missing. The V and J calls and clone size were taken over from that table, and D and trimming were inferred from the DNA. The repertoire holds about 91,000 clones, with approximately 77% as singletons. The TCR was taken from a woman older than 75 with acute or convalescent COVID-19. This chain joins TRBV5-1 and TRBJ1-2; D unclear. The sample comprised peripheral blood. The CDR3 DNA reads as TGCGCCAGCAGCCCCGTGGCGCAGGACTATGGCTACACCTTC. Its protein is CASSPVAQDYGYTF.